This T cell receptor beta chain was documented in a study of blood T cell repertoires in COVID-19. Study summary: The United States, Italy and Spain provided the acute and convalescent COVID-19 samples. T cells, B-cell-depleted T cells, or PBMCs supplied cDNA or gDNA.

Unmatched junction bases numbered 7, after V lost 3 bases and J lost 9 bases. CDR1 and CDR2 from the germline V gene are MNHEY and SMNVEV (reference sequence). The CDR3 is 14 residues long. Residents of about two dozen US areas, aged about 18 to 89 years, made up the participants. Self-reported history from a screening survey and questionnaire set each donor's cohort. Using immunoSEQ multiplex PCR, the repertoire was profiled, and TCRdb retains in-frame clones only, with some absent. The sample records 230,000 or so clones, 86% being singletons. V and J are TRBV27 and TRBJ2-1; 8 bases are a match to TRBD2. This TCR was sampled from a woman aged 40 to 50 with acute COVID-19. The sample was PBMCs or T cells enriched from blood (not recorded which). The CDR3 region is CASSFGGASGEQFF. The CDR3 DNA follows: TGTGCCAGCAGTTTCGGGGGGGCCTCGGGTGAGCAGTTCTTC.